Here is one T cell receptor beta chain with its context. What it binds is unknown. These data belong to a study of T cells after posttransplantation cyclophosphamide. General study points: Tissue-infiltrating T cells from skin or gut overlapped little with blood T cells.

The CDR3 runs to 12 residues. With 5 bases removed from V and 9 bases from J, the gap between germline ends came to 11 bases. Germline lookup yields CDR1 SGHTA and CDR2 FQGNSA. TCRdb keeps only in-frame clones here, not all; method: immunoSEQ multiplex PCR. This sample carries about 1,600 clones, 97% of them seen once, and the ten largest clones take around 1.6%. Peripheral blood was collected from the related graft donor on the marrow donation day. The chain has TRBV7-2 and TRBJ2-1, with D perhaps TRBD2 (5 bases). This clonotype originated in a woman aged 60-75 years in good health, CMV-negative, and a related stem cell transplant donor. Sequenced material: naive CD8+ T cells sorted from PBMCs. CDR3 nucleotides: TGTGCCAGCAGCCCGGCCGCGGGTGAGCAGTTCTTC. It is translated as CASSPAAGEQFF.